Shown below are 5 T cell receptor beta chains from a single sample sequenced in a study of T cells in Graves' hyperthyroidism and ophthalmopathy. Amplification targeted TCR beta CDR3 regions from RNA transcripts. HTBI primers drove first-round RT-PCR of the TCR CDR3. Via MiXCR, TCRdb re-called the multiplex PCR reads, giving one row per CDR3 protein. The sample shows around 400,000 distinct CDR3 sequences, about a sixth of them seen only once. Sequences were obtained from blood. The origin of the receptors is a woman between 18 and 29 years old with Graves' hyperthyroidism that later progressed to Graves' ophthalmopathy.

The rearrangement links TRBV7-2 to TRBJ2-7; TRBD2 aligns across 16 bases. The germline V gene encodes CDR1 SGHTA and CDR2 FQGNSA. Trimming took 1 base from V and 3 from J; bases not matched to a gene: 12. The CDR3 consists of 20 residues. The CDR3, as DNA: TGTGCCAGCAGCTTAGACTCTGGGACTAGCGGGAGGGCTGTGGGCTACGAGCAGTACTTC. Residues: CASSLDSGTSGRAVGYEQYF.

This clonotype has only a few counts. V usage is TRBV7-9 and J usage is TRBJ1-6; the D is unclear. The germline V gene has CDR1 SEHNR and CDR2 FQNEAQ (reference sequence). Trimming pared 10 bases from V and 6 bases from J, leaving 10 bases between. The CDR3 loop spans 12 amino acids. The CDR3 is CATESFNSPLHF. The CDR3 nucleotides are TGTGCCACGGAGTCGTTTAATTCACCCCTCCACTTT.

This clonotype was counted ten times or more. The chain carries TRBV3-1 and TRBJ1-1, with TRBD1 as a possible D gene (5 bases). The V gene lost 0 bases and the J gene lost 10 bases, with 18 bases spanning the gap. The CDR3 has 15 residues. The germline V gene encodes CDR1 LGHDT and CDR2 YNNKEL (reference sequence). The CDR3: CASSQEVLGGGRAFF. The CDR3 DNA reads as TGTGCCAGCAGCCAAGAAGTCCTTGGGGGAGGCCGAGCTTTCTTT.

The chain couples TRBV5-4 to TRBJ2-2; a possible D gene is TRBD1 (5 bases). CDR3 length equals 17 residues. The ends were cut back, 0 bases at V and 0 bases at J, with 12 bases in the middle. Germline assignment: CDR1 SGHNT and CDR2 YYREEE (reference sequence). The DNA of the CDR3 is TGTGCCAGCAGCTTGGGGTGGGGCAGCTCGAACACCGGGGAGCTGTTTTTT. It specifies CASSLGWGSSNTGELFF.

This clonotype was seen repeatedly, ten times or more. CDR3 DNA sequence: TGTGCCAGCAGCTCCCCGGGACAGGTTAATGAAAAACTGTTTTTT. Translating gives CASSSPGQVNEKLFF. The gene calls are TRBV7-9 and TRBJ1-4, with 8 bases fitting TRBD1. The ends lost 4 bases at V and 4 bases at J; junction bases unmatched: 5. The germline V gene has CDR1 SEHNR and CDR2 FQNEAQ (reference sequence). CDR3 length: 15 amino acids.